These T cell receptor beta chains were read from a single sample in a study of T cell responses to AZD1222 COVID-19 vaccine. The table came from immunoSEQ multiplex PCR; TCRdb's copy has only in-frame clones and leaves some out. The sample carries some 90,000 clones, about 87% recorded once. The sample in question was peripheral blood, obtained on day 0 of AZD1222 vaccination. The source is an adult in good health. The CDR3 runs from the conserved cysteine through the conserved F or W. A D gene is named only where the DNA matches it firmly. Expanded clones are given a class, and other clones once, few, many or no size at all.

.	TRBV27	TRBJ2-7	.	CASREGWGTTYEQYF	TGTGCCAGCAGAGAAGGGTGGGGAACTACCTACGAGCAGTACTTC
TRBD1	TRBV11-2	TRBJ1-1	once	CASSGRQGAEAFF	TGTGCCAGCAGCGGTCGACAGGGAGCCGAAGCTTTCTTT
.	TRBV27	TRBJ2-7	.	CASSKRDGAYEQYF	TGTGCCAGCAGTAAACGGGACGGGGCCTACGAGCAGTACTTC
TRBD2	TRBV27	TRBJ2-5	.	CASSIGTSGIKTQYF	TGTGCCAGCAGCATTGGGACTAGCGGGATTAAGACCCAGTACTTC
.	TRBV2	TRBJ1-1	.	CASSIQGNTEAFF	TGTGCCAGCAGTATACAGGGAAATACTGAAGCTTTCTTT
.	TRBV5-1	TRBJ2-5	.	CASSGSQTKGRETQYF	TGCGCCAGCAGCGGCAGCCAGACGAAGGGGCGAGAGACCCAGTACTTC
.	TRBV12-3/TRBV12-4	TRBJ2-7	.	CASGPDSLSEQYF	TGTGCCAGCGGTCCGGACAGCCTCTCCGAGCAGTACTTC
.	TRBV2	TRBJ1-2	.	CASSSQWASGATF	.
TRBD2	TRBV19	TRBJ2-3	.	CASSTGLAGADTQYF	TGTGCCAGTAGTACCGGACTAGCGGGGGCAGATACGCAGTATTTT
.	TRBV11-2	TRBJ1-2	.	CASSLGSENYGYTF	TGTGCCAGCAGTTTAGGGTCCGAGAACTATGGCTACACCTTC
TRBD1	TRBV3-1/TRBV3-2	TRBJ1-5	.	CASSETGSNQPQHF	TGTGCCAGCAGCGAGACAGGGAGCAATCAGCCCCAGCATTTT
TRBD2	TRBV5-1	TRBJ2-1	.	CASSYLGLAGSYNEQFF	TGCGCCAGCAGTTACCTGGGACTAGCGGGGAGCTACAATGAGCAGTTCTTC
.	TRBV19	TRBJ1-5	.	CASSMWVRNQPQHF	TGTGCCAGTAGTATGTGGGTGAGGAATCAGCCCCAGCATTTT
.	TRBV5-1	TRBJ2-2	.	CASSRTGGNTGELFF	TGCGCCAGCAGCCGTACGGGCGGTAACACCGGGGAGCTGTTTTTT
.	TRBV19	TRBJ1-2	.	CASNNGGYGYTF	TGTGCCAGCAATAACGGGGGCTATGGCTACACCTTC
.	TRBV20-1	TRBJ2-2	.	CSAKNTGELFF	TGCAGTGCTAAAAACACCGGGGAGCTGTTTTTT
TRBD2	TRBV4-1	TRBJ2-3	.	CASSRDPSGSHDTQYF	TGCGCCAGCAGCAGGGACCCTAGCGGGAGCCACGATACGCAGTATTTT
TRBD2	TRBV29-1	TRBJ2-7	.	CSVVGGSSYEQYF	TGCAGCGTTGTCGGGGGGAGCTCCTACGAGCAGTACTTC
.	TRBV12-3/TRBV12-4	TRBJ1-4	.	CASSSVHNEKLFF	TGTGCCAGCAGTTCAGTCCATAATGAAAAACTGTTTTTT
.	TRBV4-1	TRBJ2-1	.	CASSQDPYGTSYNEQFF	TGCGCCAGCAGCCAAGATCCCTACGGGACCTCCTACAATGAGCAGTTCTTC
.	TRBV7-9	TRBJ2-7	.	CASAVGGEAYEQYF	TGTGCCAGCGCTGTAGGAGGGGAAGCCTACGAGCAGTACTTC
TRBD2	TRBV10-2	TRBJ2-1	once	CASRGTSGNSYNEQFF	TGCGCCAGCAGAGGGACTAGCGGGAACTCCTACAATGAGCAGTTCTTC
.	TRBV9	TRBJ2-1	.	CASSVFDEQFF	TGTGCCAGCAGCGTATTCGATGAGCAGTTCTTC
TRBD1	TRBV2	TRBJ1-5	.	CASRPDRVPNQPQHF	TGTGCCAGCAGGCCCGACAGGGTACCTAATCAGCCCCAGCATTTT
TRBD1	TRBV20-1	TRBJ1-1	.	CSASGGQSGDTEAFF	TGCAGTGCTAGTGGGGGACAGAGTGGGGACACTGAAGCTTTCTTT
TRBD2	TRBV3-1/TRBV3-2	TRBJ2-7	.	CASTTSSGSDYEQYF	TGTGCCAGCACCACTTCTAGCGGGAGCGATTACGAGCAGTACTTC
.	TRBV7-9	TRBJ1-2	.	CASSLVLGGNGYGYTF	TGTGCCAGCAGCTTAGTCCTGGGCGGGAATGGCTATGGCTACACCTTC
.	TRBV6-1	TRBJ2-7	.	CASSDVGVGPEQYF	TGTGCCAGCAGTGATGTGGGGGTCGGTCCCGAGCAGTACTTC
.	TRBV7-6	TRBJ2-1	.	CASSLAWDTSYNEQFF	TGTGCCAGCAGCTTAGCGTGGGATACTTCCTACAATGAGCAGTTCTTC
.	TRBV2	TRBJ1-1	.	CASSELDSDTEAFF	TGTGCCAGCAGTGAATTGGACTCGGACACTGAAGCTTTCTTT
.	TRBV27	TRBJ1-1	.	CASRWTDENTEAFF	TGTGCCAGCAGATGGACAGACGAGAACACTGAAGCTTTCTTT
TRBD2	TRBV7-6	TRBJ2-2	.	CASSPQGAGTGELFF	TGTGCCAGCAGCCCCCAGGGAGCGGGGACCGGGGAGCTGTTTTTT
.	TRBV19	TRBJ1-1	.	CASRIPGTTEAFF	TGTGCCAGTAGAATCCCAGGGACCACTGAAGCTTTCTTT
.	TRBV14	TRBJ1-1	once	CASSQAGGRGTEAFF	TGTGCCAGCAGCCAAGCGGGGGGAAGAGGCACTGAAGCTTTCTTT
.	TRBV6-6	TRBJ2-3	.	CASSLRSDTDTQYF	TGTGCCAGCAGTCTACGTTCAGACACAGATACGCAGTATTTT
TRBD2	TRBV27	TRBJ2-1	.	CASSSLAGGVHEQFF	TGTGCCAGCAGTTCACTAGCGGGAGGTGTACATGAGCAGTTCTTC
TRBD2	TRBV28	TRBJ2-7	.	CASLNGGTTYEQYF	TGTGCCAGCTTAAATGGGGGGACTACTTACGAGCAGTACTTC
.	TRBV7-9	TRBJ1-2	.	CASSSTWVFQKNYGYTF	TGTGCCAGCAGCTCGACGTGGGTATTTCAGAAGAACTATGGCTACACCTTC
.	TRBV28	TRBJ2-3	.	CASTSQTSTDTQYF	TGTGCCAGCACAAGTCAAACGAGCACAGATACGCAGTATTTT
TRBD2	TRBV5-1	TRBJ2-7	.	CASSVGLASTYEQYF	TGCGCCAGCAGCGTTGGACTAGCGAGTACCTACGAGCAGTACTTC
.	TRBV6-1	TRBJ1-2	.	CASSEDRGSFRYTF	TGTGCCAGCAGTGAAGATCGGGGTTCGTTTCGGTACACCTTC
.	TRBV10-3	TRBJ1-4	once	CAISERGGRTTNEKLFF	TGTGCCATCAGTGAGCGGGGGGGACGGACAACTAATGAAAAACTGTTTTTT
TRBD1	TRBV10-3	TRBJ1-2	.	CAIRGTGENNYGYTF	TGTGCCATCAGGGGGACAGGGGAAAATAACTATGGCTACACCTTC
.	TRBV7-6	TRBJ2-3	.	CASSPRQGGSTDTQYF	TGTGCCAGCAGCCCCCGCCAGGGGGGTTCCACAGATACGCAGTATTTT